This TCR beta chain comes out of a study of T cells in Graves' hyperthyroidism and ophthalmopathy. Study-wide points: Ophthalmopathy was told apart from stable hyperthyroidism by a 13 V-J model.

The germline V gene has CDR1 SGHVS and CDR2 FNYEAQ. After removal of 1 base from V and 4 bases from J, the junction contained 7 bases not matched to a gene. The CDR3 loop spans 15 amino acids. Concerning this clonotype itself: Its antigen is not identified.

It was considered stable Graves' hyperthyroidism when ophthalmopathy did not progress within 18 months. Participants, patients aged 18 to 65, had newly diagnosed hyperthyroidism with a duration under 2 months. Diagnosis rested on symptoms, serum thyroxine and TRAb, thyroid ultrasound, and orbital computed tomography. Template material for amplifying TCR beta CDR3 regions consisted of RNA transcripts. RT-PCR in the first round (using the HTBI primer set) targeted the TCR CDR3. TCRdb reprocessed the multiplex PCR reads with MiXCR, giving one entry per CDR3 protein. The table shows a few hundred thousand distinct CDR3 sequences, with 46% occurring only once.

The clonotype originates from a woman aged 18-35 years with Graves' hyperthyroidism. The source material was peripheral blood or thyroid tissue (not recorded which). The chain combines TRBV7-6 with TRBJ2-7; 7 nucleotides match TRBD2. In DNA, the CDR3 is TGTGCCAGCAGCTTAGTCGCGGGAGTGACATACGAGCAGTACTTC. The encoded protein is CASSLVAGVTYEQYF.